This T cell receptor beta chain appears in the sequencing data of a study of shared clonotypes between healthy human individuals. Overall study context: A couple of female and three male donors aged 18 to 49 were enrolled.

Repertoires were generated with immunoSEQ multiplex PCR, while TCRdb's copy carries only in-frame clones and drops some. This sample has approximately 1,500,000 clones; approximately 98% occur once, and the top ten carry roughly 0.4%. Turning to this clone: The antigen remains unidentified.

The CDR3 spans 15 residues. Trimming removed 5 bases at V and 3 bases at J, with 18 bases between. The germline V gene has CDR1 SGHTS and CDR2 YDEGEE. Both subsets, CD45RA+ naive and CD45RA-negative memory, were split from the CD4+ cells. Study conclusions and caveats: It was observed that about 5% of naive CD4 clonotypes were shared across four donors.

The clonotype comes from a man younger than 40 in good health. Sequenced material: naive CD4+ T cells sorted from blood. Subset: CD45RA+ positively selected. The rearrangement links TRBV5-8 to TRBJ2-7; weak D call: TRBD1 (6 bases). The DNA of the CDR3 is TGTGCCAGCAGTCCGATGGACAGCAAATTCTACGAGCAGTACTTC. It translates to CASSPMDSKFYEQYF.